This T cell receptor beta chain was sequenced for a study of tumor-infiltrating lymphocytes in primary liver carcinoma. Study summary: Tumor staging was T1-T3 N0M0; sizes spanned roughly 4.2 to 10 cm across. Overall study findings and caveats: Between tumor regions, pairs overlapped more than tumor-adjacent and tumor-blood pairs did.

Priming with a constant-region primer yielded TCR beta cDNA from 500 ng total RNA. Investigators got TCR beta libraries out of three nested multiplex PCR rounds, done with slightly modified ARM-PCR. TCRdb fed the multiplex PCR reads into MiXCR, producing one record per CDR3 protein. Of roughly 120,000 distinct CDR3 sequences in the sample, 64% were seen once. Unsorted bulk tissue (roughly 17-32 mg) underwent RNA and DNA co-extraction. Tumor samples uniformly had over 85% viable tumor cells. Worth noting for this clonotype: Its antigen is unidentified.

Sequencing was done on a sample of liver tumor tissue from sampling region 3. The sample's subset: tumor region T3, left-lateral pole. The origin of this receptor is a woman aged 55-69 years with primary liver carcinoma and hepatitis B virus infection.

CDR3 nucleotides: TGTGCCAGCAGTGACTCGAGCAACAATGAGCAGTTCTTC. It translates to CASSDSSNNEQFF. The chain joins TRBV6-4 to TRBJ2-1, with D unresolved. V was trimmed by 0 bases and J by 5 bases, leaving 5 bases between them. The CDR3 extends over 13 amino acids. The germline gives CDR1 MRHNA, CDR2 SNTAGT.